This TCR beta chain appears in the sequencing data of a study of shared clonotypes between healthy human individuals. For the study at large: Serving as donors were a couple of women and three men, whose ages spanned 18 to 49.

The junction had 9 bases not matched to a gene; V was cut back by 6 bases and J by 3 bases. This CDR3 comprises 16 residues. Germline V gene data show CDR1 as SGHAT and CDR2 as FQNNGV. Assay runs were performed at deep level. Assay used: immunoSEQ multiplex PCR; TCRdb lists only in-frame clones, some missing. The repertoire holds 2 million to 2.5 million clones, with about 95% as singletons. With respect to this clone: The target antigen is unknown.

Study-level points and caveats: What naive subsets generally showed was a larger estimated richness than memory subsets showed.

Naive CD8 populations comprised CD45RO-negative cells positively selected for CCR7, excluding terminally differentiated effector memory CD45RA+ cells. Sequenced sample: naive CD8+ T cells sorted from blood. This TCR was recovered from a man aged 18 to 30 in good health. The V call is TRBV11-2, the J call TRBJ2-3; the match to TRBD2 covers 10 bases. The CDR3 is CASRGISGGKTDTQYF. CDR3 in DNA: TGTGCCAGCAGAGGGATTAGCGGGGGGAAGACAGATACGCAGTATTTT.